The clone carrying this T cell receptor (beta chain) was picked up one time. Per the authors' pipeline: Nucleated cell number was recorded as an estimate derived from reference gene primer amplification. Produced via immunoSEQ multiplex PCR; TCRdb's table is partial and in-frame only. V, J and clone size are those of that table, while D and trimming were read from the DNA. The sample yields 150,000 to 200,000 clones, roughly 80% seen once. The sample comes from a study of blood T cell repertoires in COVID-19. The overall study: Spain, Italy and the United States supplied samples that represented acute and convalescent COVID-19.

Trimming pared 4 bases from V and 7 bases from J, leaving 15 bases between. The length of the CDR3 is 15 residues. Looked up from germline, CDR1 is SGDLS and CDR2 is YYNGEE. The gene calls are TRBV9 and TRBJ1-6; a weak D match, TRBD1 (5 bases). The sequence came from an elderly woman with acute or convalescent COVID-19. The specimen was peripheral blood. CDR3 loop: CASSREGRENSPLHF. CDR3 nucleotides: TGTGCCAGCAGCCGGGAGGGGCGCGAAAATTCACCCCTCCACTTT.